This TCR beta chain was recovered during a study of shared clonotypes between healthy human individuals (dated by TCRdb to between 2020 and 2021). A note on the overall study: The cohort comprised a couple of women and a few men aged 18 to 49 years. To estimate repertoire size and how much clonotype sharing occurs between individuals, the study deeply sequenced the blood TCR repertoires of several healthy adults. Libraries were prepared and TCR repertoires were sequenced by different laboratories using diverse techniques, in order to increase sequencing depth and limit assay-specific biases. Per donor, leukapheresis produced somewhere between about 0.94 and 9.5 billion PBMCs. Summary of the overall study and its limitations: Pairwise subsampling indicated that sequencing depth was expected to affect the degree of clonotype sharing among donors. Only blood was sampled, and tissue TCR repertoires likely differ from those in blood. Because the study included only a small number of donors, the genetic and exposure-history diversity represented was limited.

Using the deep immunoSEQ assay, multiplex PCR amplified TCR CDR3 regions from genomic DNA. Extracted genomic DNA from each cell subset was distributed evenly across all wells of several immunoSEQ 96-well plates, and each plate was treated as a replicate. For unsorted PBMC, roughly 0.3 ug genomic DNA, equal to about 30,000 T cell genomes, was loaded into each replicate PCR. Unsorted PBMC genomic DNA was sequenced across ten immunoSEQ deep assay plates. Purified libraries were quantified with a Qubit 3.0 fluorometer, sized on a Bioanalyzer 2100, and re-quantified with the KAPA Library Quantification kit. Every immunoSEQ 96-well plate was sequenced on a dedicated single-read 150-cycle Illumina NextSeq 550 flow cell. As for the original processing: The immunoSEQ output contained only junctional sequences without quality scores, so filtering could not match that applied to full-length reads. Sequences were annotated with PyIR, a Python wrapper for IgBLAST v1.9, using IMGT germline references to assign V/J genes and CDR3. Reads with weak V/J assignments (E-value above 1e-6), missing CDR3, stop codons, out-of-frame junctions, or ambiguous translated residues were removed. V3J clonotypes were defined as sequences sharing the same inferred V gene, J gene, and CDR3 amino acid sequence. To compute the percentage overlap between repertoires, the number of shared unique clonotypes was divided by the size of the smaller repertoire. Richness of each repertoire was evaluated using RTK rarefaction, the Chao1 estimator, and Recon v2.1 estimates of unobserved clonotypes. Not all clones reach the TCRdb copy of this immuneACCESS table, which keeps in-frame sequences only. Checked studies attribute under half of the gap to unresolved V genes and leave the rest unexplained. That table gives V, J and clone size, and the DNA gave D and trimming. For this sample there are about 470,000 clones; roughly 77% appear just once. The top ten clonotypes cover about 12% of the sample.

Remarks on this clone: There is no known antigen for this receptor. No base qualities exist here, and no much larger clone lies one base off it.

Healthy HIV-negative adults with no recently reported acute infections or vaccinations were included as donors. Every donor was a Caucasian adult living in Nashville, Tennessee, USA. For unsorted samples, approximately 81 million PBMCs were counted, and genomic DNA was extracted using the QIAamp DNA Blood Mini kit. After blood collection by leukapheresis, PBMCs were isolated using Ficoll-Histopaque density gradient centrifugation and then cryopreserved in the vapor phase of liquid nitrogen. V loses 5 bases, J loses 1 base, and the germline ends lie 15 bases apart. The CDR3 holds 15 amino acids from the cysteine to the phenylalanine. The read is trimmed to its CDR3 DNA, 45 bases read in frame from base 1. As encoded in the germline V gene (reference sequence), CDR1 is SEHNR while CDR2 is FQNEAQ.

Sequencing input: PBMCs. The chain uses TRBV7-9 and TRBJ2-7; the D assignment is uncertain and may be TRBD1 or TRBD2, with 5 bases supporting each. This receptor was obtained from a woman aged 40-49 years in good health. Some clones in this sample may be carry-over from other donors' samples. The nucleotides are TGTGCCAGCAGCCTTGGGACGGCCAGATCCTACGAGCAGTACTTC. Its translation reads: CASSLGTARSYEQYF.